Below are 26 T cell receptor beta chains sequenced from a single sample in a study of OX40 agonist ivuxolimab in advanced cancers. Sequencing used immunoSEQ multiplex PCR; TCRdb keeps in-frame clones, though not all of them. The sample has fewer than 95,000 clones, about 92% seen once. The sequencing used CD4+ or CD8+ T cells sorted from blood, collected in a trial of the OX40 agonist ivuxolimab. Receptors originate from an adult with an advanced solid tumor such as melanoma, head and neck, liver or kidney cancer.

This clone appeared a few times. The J gene is TRBJ1-1, the V gene TRBV9, with TRBD1 as a possible D gene (5 bases). Deletions cut 1 base from V and 5 bases from J, with 12 bases between. Germline CDR1 SGDLS, CDR2 YYNGEE. This CDR3 comprises 14 residues. CDR3 sequence: CASSVSRGATEAFF. CDR3 DNA: TGTGCCAGCAGCGTATCTCGAGGGGCGACTGAAGCTTTCTTT. Together with reference TRBV9 and TRBJ1-1, the CDR3 gives the full variable domain: DSGVTQTPKHLITATGQRVTLRCSPRSGDLSVYWYQQSLDQGLQFLIQYYNGEERAKGNILERFSAQQFPDLHSELNLSSLELGDSALYFCASSVSRGATEAFFGQGTRLTVV.

The rearrangement uses TRBV27 and TRBJ2-1; D tentatively reads TRBD1 or TRBD2 (5 bases each). Per germline, CDR1 MNHEY and CDR2 SMNVEV (reference sequence). V was shortened by 2 bases and J by 9 bases, with 14 bases between the two germline ends. The CDR3 totals 14 residues. CDR3: CASSLATLGREQFF. CDR3 DNA sequence: TGTGCCAGCAGTTTAGCGACACTGGGACGTGAGCAGTTCTTC.

The chain uses TRBV11-3 and TRBJ2-1, with D tentatively TRBD1 (7 bases). The length of the CDR3 is 13 residues. V lost 5 bases, J lost 6 bases, and 11 bases lay in between. From germline, CDR1 is SGHNT and CDR2 YENEEA. The CDR3 sequence: CASSQGGFNEQFF. Written as DNA, the CDR3 is TGTGCCAGCAGCCAGGGGGGCTTCAATGAGCAGTTCTTC.

This chain connects TRBV9 to TRBJ2-3, with TRBD1 matching over 8 bases. The length of the CDR3 is 15 residues. V lost 5 bases and J lost 5; bases outside the gene matches: 10. Per germline, CDR1 SGDLS and CDR2 YYNGEE. The CDR3 sequence: CASSVGQGAGDTQYF. The CDR3 DNA sequence: TGTGCCAGCAGTGTTGGACAGGGCGCGGGAGATACGCAGTATTTT.

The chain uses TRBV2 and TRBJ2-7; 12 bases line up with TRBD2. The CDR3 covers 15 residues. Germline CDR1 is SNHLY and CDR2 is FYNNEI. Trimming took 6 bases from V and 5 from J; bases not matched to a gene: 8. The CDR3 here is CASSGLAGSVDEQYF. CDR3 coding DNA: TGTGCCAGCAGCGGACTAGCGGGGAGTGTCGACGAGCAGTACTTC.

The chain joins TRBV14 to TRBJ2-1; D gene unclear. CDR1 is SGHDN, CDR2 FVKESK, per germline. V lost 3 bases to trimming and J lost 9 bases, with 9 bases between them. This CDR3 comprises 12 residues. CDR3 sequence: CASSHNSLEQFF. CDR3 nucleotides: TGTGCCAGCAGCCATAATTCCCTTGAGCAGTTCTTC.

The V gene is TRBV13, the J gene TRBJ2-1, with 7 bases lining up with TRBD2. V trimming: 5 bases; J trimming: 0 bases; junction bases outside the gene matches: 10. Germline V gives CDR1 PRHDT, CDR2 FYEKMQ (reference sequence). The CDR3 spans 17 residues. The CDR3 loop reads CASSPGLSRPSYNEQFF. DNA for the CDR3: TGTGCCAGCAGCCCGGGACTATCGCGCCCCTCCTACAATGAGCAGTTCTTC.

This clone appeared a single time. The chain combines TRBV10-2 with TRBJ2-7, with D tentatively TRBD1 or TRBD2 (5 bases each). Trimming shortened V by 8 bases and J by 0 bases, and 17 bases separated the two germline ends. Germline V CDR1 and CDR2: WSHSY, SAAADI. The CDR3 runs to 15 residues. CDR3 DNA: TGCGCCAGCCGCAGCTGGGACGCACGCTCCTACGAGCAGTACTTC. Protein product: CASRSWDARSYEQYF.

The chain is built from TRBV6-1 and TRBJ2-3, with 14 bases aligning to TRBD2. The CDR3 spans 18 residues. Germline trimming cut 0 bases from V and 1 base from J; bases unmatched to any gene: 3. Germline values: CDR1 MNHNS, CDR2 SASEGT. The CDR3 reads CASSEAGTSGSGTDTQYF. The CDR3 coding sequence is TGTGCCAGCAGTGAAGCTGGGACTAGCGGGAGTGGCACAGATACGCAGTATTTT.

This chain connects TRBV5-4 to TRBJ1-2; 7 bases fit TRBD1. The CDR3 has 16 amino acids. Germline V gives CDR1 SGHNT, CDR2 YYREEE (reference sequence). V lost 0 bases and J lost 2; bases outside the gene matches: 7. The CDR3 nucleotides are TGTGCCAGCAGCTTGGGGAACAGGGGAACCAACTATGGCTACACCTTC. This codes for CASSLGNRGTNYGYTF.

The V and J genes are TRBV13 and TRBJ1-5, with D hard to call. The germline V and J ends were trimmed by 0 bases and 4 bases, with 7 bases remaining between them. The germline V gene encodes CDR1 PRHDT and CDR2 FYEKMQ (reference sequence). The CDR3 contains 14 residues. The CDR3 reads CASSLGVGNQPQHF. CDR3 nucleotides: TGTGCCAGCAGCTTAGGGGTGGGGAATCAGCCCCAGCATTTT.

This rearrangement joins TRBV27 to TRBJ1-1, with D possibly being TRBD1 (5 bases). Germline CDR1 MNHEY, CDR2 SMNVEV (reference sequence). Deletions cut 2 bases from V and 3 bases from J, with 10 bases between. CDR3 size: 14 residues. Here the CDR3 reads CASSLRGEYTEAFF. The CDR3 DNA is TGTGCCAGCAGTTTAAGAGGGGAGTACACTGAAGCTTTCTTT.

The gene calls are TRBV10-2 and TRBJ2-1; 11 bases align to TRBD2. Unmatched junction bases numbered 11, after V lost 3 bases and J lost 7 bases. The germline V gene has CDR1 WSHSY and CDR2 SAAADI. This CDR3 region has 17 residues. The CDR3 DNA is TGCGCCAGCAGTGAAACTAGCGGGAGAGTTTCTTGGAATGAGCAGTTCTTC. Amino acid sequence: CASSETSGRVSWNEQFF.

This clone was picked up one time. Distinct nucleotide sequences in the sample also encode this CDR3. The rearrangement joins TRBV27 to TRBJ1-3; D remains ambiguous. The ends were cut back, 6 bases at V and 2 bases at J, with 2 bases in the middle. The CDR3 is made up of 11 amino acids. Germline V gives CDR1 MNHEY, CDR2 SMNVEV (reference sequence). The chain's CDR3 is CASRAGNTIYF. CDR3 nucleotide sequence: TGTGCCAGCAGGGCTGGAAACACCATATATTTT.

The J gene is TRBJ2-7, the V gene TRBV9, with 8 positions matching TRBD1. The CDR3 loop spans 15 amino acids. V was pared by 4 bases and J by 4 bases, with 10 bases of the junction left unmatched. The germline CDR1 and CDR2 sequences are SGDLS and YYNGEE. The CDR3 DNA reads TGTGCCAGCAGCCCGCGGACAGGGACCAATTACGAGCAGTACTTC. As protein: CASSPRTGTNYEQYF.

The J gene is TRBJ2-1, the V gene TRBV4-2, with 8 bases that match TRBD2. From germline, CDR1 is LGHNA and CDR2 YNFKEQ. Trimming at V came to 4 bases and at J to 5 bases, leaving 16 bases not matched to a gene. The length of the CDR3 is 18 residues. The CDR3 sequence: CASSPKGVAGRSNNEQFF. DNA of the CDR3: TGTGCCAGCAGCCCGAAGGGAGTAGCGGGAAGGTCAAACAATGAGCAGTTCTTC.

This chain uses TRBV29-1 with TRBJ2-1, with 8 bases lining up with TRBD2. The CDR3 totals 13 residues. Losses at the gene ends were 3 bases for V and 7 bases for J; bases not matched to a gene: 5. CDR1 is SQVTM and CDR2 is ANQGSEA in the germline V gene. This chain's CDR3 is CSVDLAGLNEQFF. DNA for the CDR3: TGCAGCGTTGACTTAGCGGGATTGAATGAGCAGTTCTTC.

The CDR3: CSAKEETQYF. CDR3 coding DNA: TGCAGTGCTAAAGAAGAGACCCAGTACTTC. The V and J genes are TRBV20-1 and TRBJ2-5; no clear D. With 4 bases removed from V and 3 bases from J, the gap between germline ends came to 3 bases. CDR3 length: 10 amino acids. Germline-derived CDR1 and CDR2 are DFQATT and SNEGSKA (reference sequence).

The chain is built from TRBV27 and TRBJ2-7, with 14 nucleotides matching TRBD2. Trimming removed 5 bases from V and 6 bases from J; junction bases left unmatched: 6. CDR1 is MNHEY, CDR2 SMNVEV, per germline (reference sequence). The CDR3 runs 15 residues. CDR3 loop: CASSAGTSGSAEQYF. The CDR3 DNA sequence: TGTGCCAGCAGTGCCGGGACTAGCGGGAGTGCCGAGCAGTACTTC.

The V gene is TRBV19, the J gene TRBJ1-5; D may be TRBD1 (6 bases). V was shortened by 3 bases and J by 5 bases, with 11 bases between the two germline ends. Germline assignment: CDR1 LNHDA and CDR2 SQIVND (reference sequence). The CDR3 consists of 14 residues. The CDR3 here is CASSIRPGDQPQHF. CDR3 coding DNA: TGTGCCAGTAGTATCAGGCCAGGGGATCAGCCCCAGCATTTT.

J is TRBJ2-5 and V is TRBV10-3, with 7 bases matching TRBD1. V lost 4 bases and J lost 4; bases outside the gene matches: 3. Germline V gene data show CDR1 as ENHRY and CDR2 as SYGVKD. This CDR3 has 13 amino acids. The CDR3 is CAISGWDRETQYF. The CDR3 DNA sequence: TGTGCCATCAGTGGTTGGGACAGAGAGACCCAGTACTTC.

V and J are TRBV2 and TRBJ1-1; D is perhaps TRBD1 (6 bases). Trimming left V 5 bases short and J 3 bases short, with 7 bases between. The length of the CDR3 is 12 residues. From germline, CDR1 is SNHLY and CDR2 FYNNEI. The chain's CDR3 is CASSPGDTEAFF. The CDR3 region has the DNA TGTGCCAGCAGTCCAGGGGACACTGAAGCTTTCTTT.

The J gene is TRBJ2-5, the V gene TRBV7-9; D call uncertain. V shed 5 bases and J shed 0 bases, with 13 bases lying between them. The CDR3 is 15 amino acids. The germline V gene has CDR1 SEHNR and CDR2 FQNEAQ (reference sequence). The CDR3 nucleotides are TGTGCCAGCAGCCCCCCACTGCCGTACCAAGAGACCCAGTACTTC. This gives the protein CASSPPLPYQETQYF.

This chain uses TRBV6-5 with TRBJ2-5; a possible D gene is TRBD2 (6 bases). The assigned J gene may be wrong: the sequence end matches TRBJ2-7 better. The CDR3 is 16 residues long. CDR1 and CDR2 (germline): MNHEY, SVGAGI. Here the CDR3 reads CASSYSRGGAAHEQYF. The CDR3 bases are TGTGCCAGCAGTTACTCGCGCGGCGGGGCGGCCCACGAGCAGTACTTC.

The chain has TRBV2 and TRBJ2-2; a possible D gene is TRBD2 (5 bases). V gave up 0 bases and J gave up 0 bases, with 14 bases separating them. CDR3 length: 18 residues. Germline-derived CDR1 and CDR2 are SNHLY and FYNNEI. This CDR3 reads CASSEALILDSNTGELFF. CDR3 in DNA: TGTGCCAGCAGTGAAGCGCTTATACTAGATTCGAACACCGGGGAGCTGTTTTTT. Full variable domain (remainder filled in from reference TRBV2 and TRBJ2-2): EPEVTQTPSHQVTQMGQEVILRCVPISNHLYFYWYRQILGQKVEFLVSFYNNEISEKSEIFDDQFSVERPDGSNFTLKIRSTKLEDSAMYFCASSEALILDSNTGELFFGEGSRLTVL.

The chain joins TRBV4-1 to TRBJ2-3, with 9 nucleotides matching TRBD2. V lost 0 bases and J lost 4; bases outside the gene matches: 5. The CDR3 is made up of 16 amino acids. Germline V CDR1 and CDR2: MGHRA, YSYEKL. This CDR3 is CASSQDWSGGSDTQYF. The CDR3 region has the DNA TGCGCCAGCAGCCAAGACTGGAGCGGGGGGTCAGATACGCAGTATTTT.